Listed below are T cell receptor beta chains from one sample, sequenced in a study of cytotoxic CD8 clonotypes in ibrutinib-treated CLL. Only in-frame clones appear in the TCRdb table, and some are missing; sequencing was by immunoSEQ multiplex PCR. The sample records approximately 340,000 clones, roughly 67% being singletons. The sample consisted of PBMCs, taken after 36 months of ibrutinib treatment. These receptors all stem from a human donor with chronic lymphocytic leukemia. Each CDR3 is given with its conserved first and last residue. A D gene is named only where the DNA matches it firmly. Rows may omit the clone size; those that give it use once, few, many or a size class.

V: TRBV5-1
J: TRBJ2-7
size: -
D: -
CDR3: CASSSPETGIYSEQYF
DNA: TGCGCCAGCAGCTCGCCCGAGACAGGTATCTATTCCGAGCAGTACTTC

V: TRBV7-9
J: TRBJ2-7
size: -
D: -
CDR3: CASSLYVRGSYEQYF
DNA: TGTGCCAGCAGCTTATACGTCCGCGGCTCTTACGAGCAGTACTTC

V: TRBV7-2
J: TRBJ2-5
size: -
D: -
CDR3: CASSLNWWPARWETQYF
DNA: TGTGCCAGCAGCTTAAATTGGTGGCCAGCCAGGTGGGAGACCCAGTACTTC

V: TRBV29-1
J: TRBJ2-7
size: -
D: -
CDR3: CSVEPRQVYYEQYF
DNA: TGCAGCGTTGAACCCCGACAGGTCTACTACGAGCAGTACTTC

V: TRBV4-1
J: TRBJ1-2
size: few
D: -
CDR3: CASSQDVDYGYTF
DNA: TGCGCCAGCAGCCAAGATGTGGACTATGGCTACACCTTC

V: TRBV11-2
J: TRBJ2-3
size: -
D: -
CDR3: CASSPGLADTQYF
DNA: TGTGCCAGCAGCCCAGGACTTGCAGATACGCAGTATTTT

V: TRBV7-6
J: TRBJ1-5
size: -
D: -
CDR3: CASSGDGNQPQHF
DNA: TGTGCCAGCAGCGGAGACGGCAATCAGCCCCAGCATTTT

V: TRBV7-2
J: TRBJ2-7
size: few
D: -
CDR3: CASSPRTRGPLYEQYF
DNA: TGTGCCAGCAGCCCTAGGACTAGGGGGCCGCTTTACGAGCAGTACTTC

V: TRBV14
J: TRBJ1-1
size: -
D: -
CDR3: CASSRRGHQQNMNTEAFF
DNA: TGTGCCAGCAGCCGCCGGGGACACCAACAGAATATGAACACTGAAGCTTTCTTT

V: TRBV19
J: TRBJ1-5
size: once
D: TRBD1
CDR3: CATVDRGLAQPQHF
DNA: TGTGCCACCGTAGACAGGGGGCTAGCTCAGCCCCAGCATTTT

V: TRBV6-5
J: TRBJ2-3
size: few
D: -
CDR3: CASSYSSDYTQYF
DNA: TGTGCCAGCAGTTACTCTAGTGACTATACGCAGTATTTT

V: TRBV4-3
J: TRBJ1-2
size: -
D: TRBD1
CDR3: CASSPPDRVDYGYTF
DNA: TGCGCCAGCAGCCCGCCTGACAGGGTGGACTATGGCTACACCTTC

V: TRBV23-1
J: TRBJ2-6
size: -
D: -
CDR3: CASVERGGNSGANVLTF
DNA: TGCGCCAGCGTTGAACGGGGTGGGAACTCTGGGGCCAACGTCCTGACTTTC

V: TRBV27
J: TRBJ2-7
size: -
D: TRBD2
CDR3: CASSSLAEGSYEQYF
DNA: TGTGCCAGCAGTTCCCTAGCGGAGGGGTCCTACGAGCAGTACTTC

V: TRBV4-1
J: TRBJ2-7
size: -
D: -
CDR3: CASSPRYTLYEQYF
DNA: TGCGCCAGCAGCCCTCGGTACACCCTGTACGAGCAGTACTTC

V: TRBV7-2
J: TRBJ2-1
size: -
D: -
CDR3: CASSLGRHNEQFF
DNA: TGTGCCAGCAGCTTAGGTAGGCACAATGAGCAGTTCTTC

V: TRBV9
J: TRBJ2-1
size: few
D: -
CDR3: CASSSPSVFHEQFF
DNA: TGTGCCAGCAGCTCCCCCAGCGTTTTCCATGAGCAGTTCTTC

V: TRBV29-1
J: TRBJ2-7
size: -
D: TRBD1
CDR3: CSARDSFYEQYF
DNA: TGCAGCGCCCGGGACAGTTTTTACGAGCAGTACTTC

V: TRBV11-2
J: TRBJ2-7
size: -
D: TRBD2
CDR3: CASTLVGAGGPGDEQYF
DNA: TGTGCCAGCACCCTGGTGGGAGCGGGAGGGCCGGGGGACGAGCAGTACTTC

V: TRBV5-6
J: TRBJ2-1
size: -
D: -
CDR3: CASSSAGSYNEQFF
DNA: TGTGCCAGCAGCTCGGCGGGGTCCTACAATGAGCAGTTCTTC

V: TRBV5-6
J: TRBJ1-2
size: -
D: -
CDR3: CASSFSLPTTTKYGYTF
DNA: TGTGCCAGCAGCTTCTCTCTCCCAACCACCACAAAATATGGCTACACCTTC

V: TRBV19
J: TRBJ2-7
size: -
D: -
CDR3: CASSVFGQTAYEQYF
DNA: TGTGCCAGTAGTGTCTTCGGGCAGACCGCCTACGAGCAGTACTTC

V: TRBV12-5
J: TRBJ2-7
size: -
D: TRBD2
CDR3: CASGTSGTRTYEQYF
DNA: TGTGCTAGTGGTACATCCGGGACTAGAACCTACGAGCAGTACTTC

V: TRBV10-3
J: TRBJ1-2
size: -
D: -
CDR3: CAISYLGEAIKSYTF
DNA: TGTGCCATCAGTTACCTGGGGGAGGCGATTAAGAGCTACACCTTC

V: TRBV10-3
J: TRBJ2-7
size: few
D: TRBD2
CDR3: CAISEGLEAYEQYF
DNA: TGTGCCATCAGTGAGGGACTAGAGGCCTACGAGCAGTACTTC

V: TRBV5-4
J: TRBJ2-7
size: -
D: -
CDR3: CASSMNRPDEQYF
DNA: TGTGCCAGCAGTATGAACCGGCCTGACGAGCAGTACTTC

V: TRBV7-2
J: TRBJ2-7
size: -
D: -
CDR3: CASSLAGSRYEQYF
DNA: TGTGCCAGCAGCTTAGCCGGGTCACGGTACGAGCAGTACTTC

V: TRBV19
J: TRBJ2-1
size: -
D: -
CDR3: CASSRYSSYNEQFF
DNA: TGTGCCAGTAGCCGTTACAGCTCCTACAATGAGCAGTTCTTC

V: TRBV5-6
J: TRBJ2-7
size: -
D: -
CDR3: CASSVTGPYEQYF
DNA: TGTGCCAGCAGCGTCACGGGGCCCTACGAGCAGTACTTC

V: TRBV5-4
J: TRBJ1-2
size: -
D: TRBD1
CDR3: CASSFPTGGGYGYTF
DNA: TGTGCCAGCAGCTTCCCGACAGGGGGCGGCTATGGCTACACCTTC

V: TRBV2
J: TRBJ1-2
size: -
D: -
CDR3: CASSPGAGYTF
DNA: TGTGCCAGCAGTCCAGGGGCCGGCTACACCTTC